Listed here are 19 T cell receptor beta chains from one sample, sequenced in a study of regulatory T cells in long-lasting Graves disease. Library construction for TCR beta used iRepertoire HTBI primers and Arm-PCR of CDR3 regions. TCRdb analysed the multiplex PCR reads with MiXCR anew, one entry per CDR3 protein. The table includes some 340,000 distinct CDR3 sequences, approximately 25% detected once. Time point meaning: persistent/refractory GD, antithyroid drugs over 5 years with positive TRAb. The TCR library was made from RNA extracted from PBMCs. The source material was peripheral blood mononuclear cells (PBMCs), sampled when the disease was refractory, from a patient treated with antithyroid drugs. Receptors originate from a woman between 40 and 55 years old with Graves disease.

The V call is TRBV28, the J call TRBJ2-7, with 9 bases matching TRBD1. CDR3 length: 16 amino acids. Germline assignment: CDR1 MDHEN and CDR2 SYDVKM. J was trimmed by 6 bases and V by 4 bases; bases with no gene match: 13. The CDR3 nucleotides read TGTGCCAGCAGTTCCTCCGTCGGGACAGGGCATCGCGAGCAGTACTTC. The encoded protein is CASSSSVGTGHREQYF.

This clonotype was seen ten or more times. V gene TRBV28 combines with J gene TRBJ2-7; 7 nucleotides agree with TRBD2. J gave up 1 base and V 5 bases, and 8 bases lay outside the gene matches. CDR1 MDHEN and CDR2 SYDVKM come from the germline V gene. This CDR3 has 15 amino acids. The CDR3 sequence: CASSAERDWSYEQYF. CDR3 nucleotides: TGTGCCAGCAGTGCGGAGCGGGACTGGTCCTACGAGCAGTACTTC.

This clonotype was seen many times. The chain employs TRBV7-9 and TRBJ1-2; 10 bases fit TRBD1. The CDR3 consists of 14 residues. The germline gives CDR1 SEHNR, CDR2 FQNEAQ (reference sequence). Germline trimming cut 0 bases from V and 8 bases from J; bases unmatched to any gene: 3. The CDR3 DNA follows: TGTGCCAGCAGCTTAGCGGGACAGGGGAAAGGCTACACCTTC. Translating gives CASSLAGQGKGYTF.

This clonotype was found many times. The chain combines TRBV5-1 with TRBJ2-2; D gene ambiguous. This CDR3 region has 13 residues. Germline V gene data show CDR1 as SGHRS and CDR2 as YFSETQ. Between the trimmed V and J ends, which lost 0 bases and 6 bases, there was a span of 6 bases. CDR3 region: CASSLEEAGELFF. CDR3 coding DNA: TGCGCCAGCAGCTTGGAAGAGGCCGGGGAGCTGTTTTTT.

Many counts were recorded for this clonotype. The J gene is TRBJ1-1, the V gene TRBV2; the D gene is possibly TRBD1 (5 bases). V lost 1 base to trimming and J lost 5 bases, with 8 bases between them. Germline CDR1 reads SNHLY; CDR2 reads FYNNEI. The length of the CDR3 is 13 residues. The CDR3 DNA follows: TGTGCCAGCAGTGAAGAGAGGGGTACTGAAGCTTTCTTT. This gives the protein CASSEERGTEAFF. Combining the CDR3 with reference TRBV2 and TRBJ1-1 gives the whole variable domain EPEVTQTPSHQVTQMGQEVILRCVPISNHLYFYWYRQILGQKVEFLVSFYNNEISEKSEIFDDQFSVERPDGSNFTLKIRSTKLEDSAMYFCASSEERGTEAFFGQGTRLTVV.

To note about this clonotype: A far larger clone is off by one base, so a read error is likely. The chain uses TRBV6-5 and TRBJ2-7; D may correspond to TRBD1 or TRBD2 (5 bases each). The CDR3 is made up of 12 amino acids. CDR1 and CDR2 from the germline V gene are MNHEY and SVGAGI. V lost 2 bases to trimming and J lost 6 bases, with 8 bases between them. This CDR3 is CASSYGDGEQYF. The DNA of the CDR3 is TGTGCCAGCAGTTACGGGGACGGCGAGCAGTACTTC.

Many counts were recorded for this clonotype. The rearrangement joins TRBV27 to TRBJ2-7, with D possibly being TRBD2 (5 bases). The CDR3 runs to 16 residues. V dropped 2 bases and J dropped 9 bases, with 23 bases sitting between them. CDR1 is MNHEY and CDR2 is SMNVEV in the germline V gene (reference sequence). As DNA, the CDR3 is TGTGCCAGCAGTTTACGACAATCCCGTCCTACGAGCGGGCAGTACTTC. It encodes CASSLRQSRPTSGQYF.

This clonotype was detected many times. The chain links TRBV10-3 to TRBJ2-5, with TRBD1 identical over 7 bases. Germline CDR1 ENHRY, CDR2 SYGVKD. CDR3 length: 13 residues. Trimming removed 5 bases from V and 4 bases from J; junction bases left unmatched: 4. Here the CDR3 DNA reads TGTGCCATCAGTACAGGGGCCAGAGAGACCCAGTACTTC. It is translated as CAISTGARETQYF.

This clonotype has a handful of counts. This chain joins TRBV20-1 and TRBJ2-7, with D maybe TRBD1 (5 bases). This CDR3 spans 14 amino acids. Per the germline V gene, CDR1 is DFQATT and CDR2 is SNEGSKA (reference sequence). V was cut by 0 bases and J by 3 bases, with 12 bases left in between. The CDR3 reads CSARDLGLGYEQYF. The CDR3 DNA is TGCAGTGCTAGAGATCTGGGGCTGGGCTACGAGCAGTACTTC.

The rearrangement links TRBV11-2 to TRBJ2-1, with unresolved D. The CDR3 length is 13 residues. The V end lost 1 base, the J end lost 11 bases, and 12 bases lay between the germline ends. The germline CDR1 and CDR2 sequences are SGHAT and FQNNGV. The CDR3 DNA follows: TGTGCCAGCAGCTTAGGTTGGTCGGCCCAGCAGTTCTTC. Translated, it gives CASSLGWSAQQFF.

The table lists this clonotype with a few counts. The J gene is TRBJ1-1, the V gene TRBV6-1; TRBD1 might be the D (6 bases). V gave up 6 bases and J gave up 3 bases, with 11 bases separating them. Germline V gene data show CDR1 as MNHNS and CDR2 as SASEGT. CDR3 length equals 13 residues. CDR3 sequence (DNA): TGTGCCAGCAGACGTTCAGGGGACACTGAAGCTTTCTTT. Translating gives CASRRSGDTEAFF.

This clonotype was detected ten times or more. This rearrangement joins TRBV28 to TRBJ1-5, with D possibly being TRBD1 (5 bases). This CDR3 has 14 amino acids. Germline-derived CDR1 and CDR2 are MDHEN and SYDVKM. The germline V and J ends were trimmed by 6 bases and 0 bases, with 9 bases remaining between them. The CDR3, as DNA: TGTGCCAGCAGGTCAGGGAATAGCAATCAGCCCCAGCATTTT. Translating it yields CASRSGNSNQPQHF.

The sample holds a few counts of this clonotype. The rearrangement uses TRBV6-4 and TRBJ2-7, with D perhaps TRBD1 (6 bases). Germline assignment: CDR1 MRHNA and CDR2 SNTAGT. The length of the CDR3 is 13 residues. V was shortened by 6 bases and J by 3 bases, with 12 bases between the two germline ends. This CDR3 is CASSRDTNYEQYF. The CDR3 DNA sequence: TGTGCCAGCAGCCGGGACACCAACTACGAGCAGTACTTC.

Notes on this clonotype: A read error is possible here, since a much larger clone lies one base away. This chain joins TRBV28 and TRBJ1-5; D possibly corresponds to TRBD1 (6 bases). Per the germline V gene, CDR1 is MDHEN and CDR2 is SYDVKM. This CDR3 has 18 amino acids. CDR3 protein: CASSLYGGSGAFGQPRHF. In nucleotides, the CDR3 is TGTGCCAGCAGTTTATACGGGGGGTCGGGGGCCTTTGGGCAGCCCCGGCATTTT.

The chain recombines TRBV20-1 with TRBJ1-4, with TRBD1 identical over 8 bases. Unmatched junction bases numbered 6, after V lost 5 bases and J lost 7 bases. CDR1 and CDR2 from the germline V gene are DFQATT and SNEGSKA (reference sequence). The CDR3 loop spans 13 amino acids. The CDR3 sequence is CSADDRGGEKLFF. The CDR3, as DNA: TGCAGTGCTGATGACAGGGGCGGTGAAAAACTGTTTTTT.

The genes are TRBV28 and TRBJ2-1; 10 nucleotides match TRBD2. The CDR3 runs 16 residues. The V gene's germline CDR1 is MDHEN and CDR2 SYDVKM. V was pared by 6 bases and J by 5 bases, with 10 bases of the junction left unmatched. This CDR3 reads CASRFKREGRHNEQFF. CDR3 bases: TGTGCCAGCAGATTTAAGCGGGAGGGCCGCCACAATGAGCAGTTCTTC.

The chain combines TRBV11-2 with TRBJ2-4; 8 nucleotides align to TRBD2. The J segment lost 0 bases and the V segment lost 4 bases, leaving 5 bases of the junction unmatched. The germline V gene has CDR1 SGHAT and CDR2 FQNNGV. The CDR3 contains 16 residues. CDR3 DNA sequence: TGTGCCAGCAGCTCACCCGGGGGGGTAGCCAAAAACATTCAGTACTTC. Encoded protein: CASSSPGGVAKNIQYF.

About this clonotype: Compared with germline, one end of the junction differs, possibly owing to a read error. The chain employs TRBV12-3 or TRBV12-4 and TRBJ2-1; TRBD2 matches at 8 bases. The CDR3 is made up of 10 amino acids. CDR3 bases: TGTGCCAGCAGCGGACTAGCCCAGCTCTTC. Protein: CASSGLAQLF.

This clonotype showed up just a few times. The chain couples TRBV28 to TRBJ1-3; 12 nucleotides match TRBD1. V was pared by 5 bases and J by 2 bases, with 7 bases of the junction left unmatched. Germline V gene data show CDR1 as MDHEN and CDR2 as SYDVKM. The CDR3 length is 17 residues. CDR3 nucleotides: TGTGCCAGCAGTCCCCGTCGGGACAGGGGGCCTGGAAACACCATATATTTT. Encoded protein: CASSPRRDRGPGNTIYF.